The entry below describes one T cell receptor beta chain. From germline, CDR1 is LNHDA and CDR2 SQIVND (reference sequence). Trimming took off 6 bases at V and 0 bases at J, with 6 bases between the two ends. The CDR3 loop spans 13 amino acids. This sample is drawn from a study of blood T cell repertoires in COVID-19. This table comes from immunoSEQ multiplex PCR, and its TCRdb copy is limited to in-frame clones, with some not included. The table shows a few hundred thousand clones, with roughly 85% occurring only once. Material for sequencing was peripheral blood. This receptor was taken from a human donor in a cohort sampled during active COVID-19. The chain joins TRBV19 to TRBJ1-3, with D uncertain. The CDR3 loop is CASRILSGNTIYF. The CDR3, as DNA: TGTGCCAGTAGAATCCTCTCTGGAAACACCATATATTTT.